The entry below describes one T cell receptor beta chain. The target antigen is unknown. The sample is drawn from a study of siplizumab effects on memory and regulatory T cells. Findings and limits, study-wide: Many proliferating CD4+ or CD8+ clones remained unclassified. Roughly 75-95% of them could not be assigned either a naive or a memory phenotype. Naive T cells looked more diverse than memory cells and looked like major alloresponse contributors. No functional test confirmed suppression by proliferating siplizumab-culture Tregs.

Sequenced by immunoSEQ multiplex PCR; TCRdb stores in-frame clones only, minus some. The repertoire holds about 120,000 clones, 94% seen once, with roughly 1.5% in the top ten. With 3 bases removed from V and 1 base from J, the gap between germline ends came to 9 bases. The CDR3 length is 14 residues. CDR1 SEHNR and CDR2 FQNEAQ come from the germline V gene (reference sequence). The TCR sequence derives from a human donor in good health. The source material was non-Treg CD4+ T cells sorted from blood. The V and J genes are TRBV7-9 and TRBJ1-1; maybe TRBD1 (5 bases). CDR3 DNA sequence: TGTGCCAGCAGCTTGCAAACAGGGAACACTGAAGCTTTCTTT. Protein sequence: CASSLQTGNTEAFF.